Below, one TCR beta chain is given with its context. Antigen unknown. This record comes from a study of cytomegalovirus exposure and HLA in healthy donors. The study's findings and limits: Reports indicate that TCR beta sequences accurately predicted the HLA-A and HLA-B alleles of most subjects.

A multiplex PCR was run with 60 Vbeta primers and 13 Jbeta primers. Here immunoSEQ multiplex PCR was the method, and the copy in TCRdb shows in-frame clones only, minus some. The sample holds about 160,000 clones, roughly 80% seen once. Germline loops: CDR1 MNHEY, CDR2 SMNVEV (reference sequence). This CDR3 is built from 15 residues. The V segment lost 2 bases and the J segment 1 base; nucleotides outside the gene matches: 3. The sequence was collected from a girl between 10 and 17 years old in good health and CMV-seropositive. The J gene is TRBJ1-1, the V gene TRBV27; TRBD1 agrees at 8 bases. The sequenced sample consisted of PBMCs. The CDR3 DNA follows: TGTGCCAGCAGTTTACTCGGGACAGGGAACACTGAAGCTTTCTTT. Translated: CASSLLGTGNTEAFF.